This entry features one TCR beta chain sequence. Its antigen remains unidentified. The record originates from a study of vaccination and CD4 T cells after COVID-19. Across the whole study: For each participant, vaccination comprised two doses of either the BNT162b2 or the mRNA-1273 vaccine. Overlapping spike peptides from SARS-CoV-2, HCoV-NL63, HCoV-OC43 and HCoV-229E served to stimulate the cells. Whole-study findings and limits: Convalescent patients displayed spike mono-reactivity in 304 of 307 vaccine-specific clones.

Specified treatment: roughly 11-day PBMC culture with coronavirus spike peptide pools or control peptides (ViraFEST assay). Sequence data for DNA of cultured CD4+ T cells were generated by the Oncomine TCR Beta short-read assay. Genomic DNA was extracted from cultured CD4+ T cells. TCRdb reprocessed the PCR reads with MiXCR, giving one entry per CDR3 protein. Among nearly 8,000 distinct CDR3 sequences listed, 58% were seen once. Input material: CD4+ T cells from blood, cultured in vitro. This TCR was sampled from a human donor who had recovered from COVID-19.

Written as DNA, the CDR3 is TGTGCCAGCACCCCAGGCCCAACAAACGGGCTGTTTTTT. Residues: CASTPGPTNGLFF. The chain joins TRBV6-1 to TRBJ2-2, with unresolved D. V was cut by 7 bases and J by 13 bases, with 19 bases left in between. CDR3 length: 13 residues. Germline loops: CDR1 MNHNS, CDR2 SASEGT.